These 20 T cell receptor beta chains were all obtained from the same sample, sequenced in a study of blood T cell repertoires in COVID-19 (dated by TCRdb to between 2020 and 2021). The method behind the library was the immunoSEQ multiplex PCR assay. The immuneACCESS repertoire file appears here via TCRdb, limited to in-frame rearrangements. These files lack a portion of the clones; in checked studies, under half of the deficit traces to unresolved V genes, and the cause of the others is not known. The sample table contains about 440,000 clones; only one count was recorded for roughly 87% of them. Of the sample, around 0.6% is held by the ten largest clones. The specimen was PBMCs or T cells enriched from blood (not recorded which). Receptor source: a man aged 18 to 30 who had recovered from COVID-19.

This clone was picked up one time. This rearrangement joins TRBV28 to TRBJ1-6, with 8 bases lining up with TRBD1. The CDR3 has 18 residues. CDR1 MDHEN and CDR2 SYDVKM come from the germline V gene. Germline trimming cut 5 bases from V and 7 bases from J; bases unmatched to any gene: 16. The CDR3 is CASSVGQGGIDWNSPLHF. The CDR3 nucleotides are TGTGCCAGCAGTGTAGGACAGGGTGGCATTGACTGGAATTCACCCCTCCACTTT. The variable domain in full, with the rest retrieved from reference TRBV28 and TRBJ1-6, is DVKVTQSSRYLVKRTGEKVFLECVQDMDHENMFWYRQDPGLGLRLIYFSYDVKMKEKGDIPEGYSVSREKKERFSLILESASTNQTSMYLCASSVGQGGIDWNSPLHFGNGTRLTVT.

The chain couples TRBV9 to TRBJ1-6, with 9 bases matching TRBD1. The junction had 3 bases not matched to a gene; V was cut back by 4 bases and J by 7 bases. The CDR3 runs 14 residues. CDR1 is SGDLS, CDR2 YYNGEE, per germline. The chain's CDR3 is CASSLGTGNSPLHF. CDR3 nucleotide sequence: TGTGCCAGCAGCTTGGGGACAGGGAATTCACCCCTCCACTTT.

The rearrangement uses TRBV4-1 and TRBJ1-2; D remains ambiguous. Germline assignment: CDR1 MGHRA and CDR2 YSYEKL. V gave up 1 base and J gave up 8 bases, with 17 bases separating them. This CDR3 has 15 amino acids. Here the CDR3 DNA reads TGCGCCAGCAGCCAAGGTCAGGCCCCAGTCATGGGCTACACCTTC. Amino acids: CASSQGQAPVMGYTF.

This clone was counted a single time. The genes are TRBV12-3 or TRBV12-4 and TRBJ1-2; TRBD1 agrees at 9 bases. CDR3 length: 13 residues. The junction had 2 bases not matched to a gene; V was cut back by 5 bases and J by 4 bases. Written as DNA, the CDR3 is TGTGCCAGCAGTGAGGACAGGGGCTATGGCTACACCTTC. Its protein is CASSEDRGYGYTF.

This sequence joins TRBV7-9 and TRBJ2-2; 8 nucleotides agree with TRBD2. After removal of 9 bases from V and 1 base from J, the junction contained 13 bases not matched to a gene. CDR3 length: 17 amino acids. The germline V gene encodes CDR1 SEHNR and CDR2 FQNEAQ (reference sequence). CDR3 coding DNA: TGTGCCAGGTGGCCTCCTCGGGCGGGAGGGAACACCGGGGAGCTGTTTTTT. This gives the protein CARWPPRAGGNTGELFF.

J is TRBJ1-2 and V is TRBV27; the D is unclear. This CDR3 contains 13 residues. CDR1 is MNHEY and CDR2 is SMNVEV in the germline V gene (reference sequence). Trimming stripped 3 bases from V and 3 bases from J, with 8 bases between. CDR3 DNA: TGTGCCAGCAGTTTGTACGGGGACTATGGCTACACCTTC. Translation gives CASSLYGDYGYTF.

The rearrangement links TRBV30 to TRBJ2-7; 8 positions match TRBD1. The germline gives CDR1 GTSNPN, CDR2 SVGIG (reference sequence). Unmatched junction bases numbered 5, after V lost 0 bases and J lost 4 bases. CDR3 size: 14 residues. The CDR3 spells CAWSVGQGAYEQYF. CDR3 in DNA: TGTGCCTGGAGTGTGGGGCAGGGGGCTTACGAGCAGTACTTC.

The chain is built from TRBV10-3 and TRBJ2-6; D is unresolved. The CDR3 totals 15 residues. V was shortened by 0 bases and J by 0 bases, with 3 bases between the two germline ends. From germline, CDR1 is ENHRY and CDR2 SYGVKD. The CDR3 nucleotides are TGTGCCATCAGTGAGTCTATCTCTGGGGCCAACGTCCTGACTTTC. Its protein is CAISESISGANVLTF.

The chain employs TRBV28 and TRBJ1-6; 7 bases map to TRBD1. This CDR3 region has 11 residues. Germline V gene lookup returns CDR1 MDHEN and CDR2 SYDVKM. Losses at the gene ends were 8 bases for V and 14 bases for J; bases not matched to a gene: 6. The CDR3 region is CASEEGQALHF. The DNA of the CDR3 is TGTGCCAGCGAGGAAGGACAGGCCCTCCACTTT. Combining the CDR3 with reference TRBV28 and TRBJ1-6 gives the whole variable domain DVKVTQSSRYLVKRTGEKVFLECVQDMDHENMFWYRQDPGLGLRLIYFSYDVKMKEKGDIPEGYSVSREKKERFSLILESASTNQTSMYLCASEEGQALHFGNGTRLTVT.

The chain joins TRBV10-2 to TRBJ1-6, with D possibly TRBD1 on 6 matching bases. The CDR3 has 14 residues. From germline, CDR1 is WSHSY and CDR2 SAAADI. The ends were cut back, 9 bases at V and 0 bases at J, with 9 bases in the middle. The CDR3 sequence: CASGQSSYNSPLHF. CDR3 DNA sequence: TGCGCCAGTGGACAGAGCTCCTATAATTCACCCCTCCACTTT.

CDR3 sequence: CASSQDALSSYNEQFF. The CDR3 DNA reads as TGCGCCAGCAGCCAAGATGCCCTGAGCTCCTACAATGAGCAGTTCTTC. V is TRBV4-1 and J is TRBJ2-1; D ambiguous. Germline CDR1 MGHRA, CDR2 YSYEKL. The V and J ends lost 0 bases and 0 bases respectively, with 9 bases between them. The CDR3 totals 16 residues.

This clone showed up just once. V gene TRBV6-2 or TRBV6-3 combines with J gene TRBJ2-5; 14 bases align to TRBD2. CDR1 MNHEY and CDR2 SVGEGT come from the germline V gene. This CDR3 is built from 14 residues. V lost 6 bases to trimming and J lost 6 bases; unmatched junction nucleotides: 3. CDR3 protein: CASSGTSGGQTQYF. The CDR3 coding sequence is TGTGCCAGCAGCGGGACTAGCGGGGGACAGACCCAGTACTTC.

The chain carries TRBV5-4 and TRBJ1-4; TRBD1 matches at 9 bases. The germline V gene encodes CDR1 SGHNT and CDR2 YYREEE (reference sequence). The J segment lost 8 bases and the V segment lost 3 bases, leaving 11 bases of the junction unmatched. This CDR3 comprises 16 residues. CDR3 DNA sequence: TGTGCCAGCAGCTCCCCGGGACAGGGTCGAGGAGAAAAACTGTTTTTT. Its translation is CASSSPGQGRGEKLFF. The entire variable domain, with the rest obtained from reference TRBV5-4 and TRBJ1-4, is as follows: ETGVTQSPTHLIKTRGQQVTLRCSSQSGHNTVSWYQQALGQGPQFIFQYYREEENGRGNFPPRFSGLQFPNYSSELNVNALELDDSALYLCASSSPGQGRGEKLFFGSGTQLSVL.

This chain connects TRBV7-8 to TRBJ2-2; D gene ambiguous. Trimming took off 5 bases at V and 3 bases at J, with 7 bases between the two ends. The CDR3 is made up of 13 amino acids. The germline gives CDR1 SGHVS, CDR2 FQNEAQ. CDR3 sequence (DNA): TGTGCCAGCAGCAAGCCTGACACCGGGGAGCTGTTTTTT. It is translated as CASSKPDTGELFF.

This chain joins TRBV4-1 and TRBJ1-6; 9 positions match TRBD1. The CDR3 is 16 amino acids. Trimming cost V 2 bases and J 12 bases; bases outside gene matches: 11. Germline CDR1 and CDR2: MGHRA and YSYEKL. CDR3 sequence (DNA): TGCGCCAGCAGCCAAACCCCGGGACAGGGTCCAATACCCCTCCACTTT. Amino acid sequence: CASSQTPGQGPIPLHF.

V usage is TRBV30 and J usage is TRBJ1-4; 7 bases are shared with TRBD1. Germline V gene lookup returns CDR1 GTSNPN and CDR2 SVGIG (reference sequence). After removal of 1 base from V and 3 bases from J, the junction contained 8 bases not matched to a gene. The CDR3 has 16 residues. CDR3 protein: CAWSGRKGGPNEKLFF. CDR3 nucleotide sequence: TGTGCCTGGAGTGGAAGGAAAGGGGGCCCTAATGAAAAACTGTTTTTT. Together with reference TRBV30 and TRBJ1-4, the CDR3 gives the full variable domain: SQTIHQWPATLVQPVGSPLSLECTVEGTSNPNLYWYRQAAGRGLQLLFYSVGIGQISSEVPQNLSASRPQDRQFILSSKKLLLSDSGFYLCAWSGRKGGPNEKLFFGSGTQLSVL.

The rearrangement links TRBV7-2 to TRBJ1-2; 7 bases line up with TRBD1. CDR1 SGHTA and CDR2 FQGNSA come from the germline V gene. The CDR3 runs to 14 residues. Unmatched junction bases numbered 12, after V lost 3 bases and J lost 11 bases. The CDR3 sequence is CASSFWGQRLGYTF. The CDR3 nucleotides read TGTGCCAGCAGCTTTTGGGGACAGCGCCTTGGGTACACCTTC.

The chain uses TRBV4-2 and TRBJ2-1, with 8 bases fitting TRBD2. Per germline, CDR1 LGHNA and CDR2 YNFKEQ. The CDR3 runs 16 residues. The trim removed 0 bases at V and 6 bases at J, leaving 7 bases unmatched. The CDR3 is CASSQEQAGVGNEQFF. CDR3 DNA sequence: TGTGCCAGCAGCCAAGAACAAGCGGGAGTAGGCAATGAGCAGTTCTTC.

The V call is TRBV6-5, the J call TRBJ2-7; 10 nucleotides match TRBD2. Per germline, CDR1 MNHEY and CDR2 SVGAGI. V shed 5 bases, J shed 0 bases, and the junction held 1 base outside the gene matches. CDR3 size: 14 residues. The CDR3 nucleotides are TGTGCCAGCAGTCTAGCGGGAGACTCCTACGAGCAGTACTTC. Its protein is CASSLAGDSYEQYF.

The chain joins TRBV9 to TRBJ1-3, with a tentative D call TRBD1 (5 bases). Looked up from germline, CDR1 is SGDLS and CDR2 is YYNGEE. The CDR3 consists of 15 residues. V lost 4 bases and J lost 4, with 15 bases in between. Here the CDR3 DNA reads TGTGCCAGCAGCCAGGGAGGGTTAACAGGAAACACCATATATTTT. This sequence encodes CASSQGGLTGNTIYF.